This T cell receptor (beta chain) was captured in a study of T cells in Graves' hyperthyroidism and ophthalmopathy (dated by TCRdb to between 2018 and 2021). About the investigation overall: Peripheral blood samples were taken at the time of initial diagnosis, prior to any treatment. To identify TCR V-J signatures that set the groups apart, the researchers used a discovery cohort of roughly 100 patients, made up of 43 with Graves' ophthalmopathy and some 56 with stable Graves' hyperthyroidism. The approximately 100 discovery patients were randomly divided into training and test sets at a 7:3 ratio. Prospective prediction of ophthalmopathy was tested in an independent validation cohort consisting of under 20 hyperthyroidism patients and 15 or so patients who later progressed to ophthalmopathy. Once sampling was done, hyperthyroidism patients were given methimazole at a starting dose of 30 mg daily, whereas ophthalmopathy patients were given high-dose intravenous methylprednisolone. In addition, the study compared T-cell repertoires in thyroid tissue and in blood from roughly 6 Graves' hyperthyroidism patients. The paper describes TCR Vbeta CDR3 sequencing of fewer than 150 peripheral blood samples, made up of some 42 ophthalmopathy patients, approximately 76 hyperthyroidism patients and 17 progressor patients. The paper's findings and limits, for the study overall: A model built on a 13 V-J signature distinguished ophthalmopathy from stable hyperthyroidism, reaching roughly 88% sensitivity and under 84% specificity in cross-validation and 80%/75% in testing. During validation, the model predicted progression to ophthalmopathy a median of around 7 months ahead of onset, with around 71% sensitivity and 72% to 80% specificity. Most expanded thyroid clonotypes (frequency above 0.001) were also found in blood, which suggests that blood repertoires may mirror thyroid immune responses. No statistical method was used to set the sample size in advance, and investigators knew the group allocation.

V is shortened by 3 bases, J by 0 bases, and the region joining them spans 10 bases. The CDR3 spans 15 residues, from the cysteine through the phenylalanine. The only DNA kept is the CDR3, 45 bases in frame from the first base. CDR1 and CDR2, looked up from the germline V gene, are LGHNA and YNFKEQ. Amplification of TCR beta CDR3 regions was carried out from RNA transcripts. The TCR CDR3 was subjected to a first round of RT-PCR using the HTBI primer set and the Qiagen OneStep RT-PCR kit. The libraries were constructed in a second round of multiplex PCR and then size-selected and purified. Libraries were sequenced paired-end with 100 bp reads on an Illumina HiSeq2000. In the authors' own workflow: SOAPnuke was used to process the raw data, with reads discarded if the reads contained adapters or uncalled bases, had a mean Phred below 15, or lacked an exact constant-primer or identifier match. COPE v1.2.5 was used to merge high-quality paired reads, and clonotypes were defined as unique nucleotide sequences. MiTCR v1.1 was used to align clonotypes to the IMGT TRBV, TRBD and TRBJ reference segments. The analysis was restricted to V-J combinations with a frequency above 0.0001, which together covered 99% to 99.2% of the repertoires. A TCS score was defined as the ratio between F50 (clonal expansion) and ExV (chaos), using BLOSUM62-based TCRdist between CDR3 peptides within each V-J. Welch's t-statistics and random forest reduced several hundred V-J features to fewer than 15, which were used in a naive Bayes classifier (R e1071). The public sequencing data were trimmed at Q25 with fastp and processed into clonotypes with MiXCR by TCRdb, which kept only in-frame beta chains. When rows share a CDR3 protein, they turn into one entry using the most common DNA and genes. None of the V and J calls come from the authors' own analysis; TCRdb made them. The sample includes 500,000 to 750,000 distinct CDR3 sequences, with less than 20% observed a single time. Of the sample, roughly 7.3% is held by the ten largest clones.

At least ten counts were recorded for this clonotype. It lacks a known antigen. Base qualities are not at hand, and no much larger clone is one base apart. Stable Graves' hyperthyroidism was defined as the absence of progression to ophthalmopathy over 18 months of follow-up. Hyperthyroidism patients were newly diagnosed, with disease duration under 2 months, and aged 18 to 65 years. Any patient with an uncontrolled infection, another autoimmune disease, pregnancy or lactation was excluded. Clinical symptoms, serum thyroxine and TRAb, thyroid ultrasound, and orbital computed tomography formed the basis for the diagnoses. PBMCs were separated from about 10 ml of fresh peripheral blood using Ficoll-Paque density gradient centrifugation. Total RNA was extracted with Trizol reagent, and quality was checked on an Agilent 2100 Bioanalyzer.

This TCR came from a woman aged 25 to 39 with Graves' hyperthyroidism. The specimen sequenced was blood. Recombination connected TRBV4-2 to TRBJ2-3; the D gene cannot be named for sure. CDR3 sequence: CASSHTWRSTDTQYF. The DNA sequence is as follows: TGTGCCAGCAGCCATACCTGGCGGAGCACAGATACGCAGTATTTT.